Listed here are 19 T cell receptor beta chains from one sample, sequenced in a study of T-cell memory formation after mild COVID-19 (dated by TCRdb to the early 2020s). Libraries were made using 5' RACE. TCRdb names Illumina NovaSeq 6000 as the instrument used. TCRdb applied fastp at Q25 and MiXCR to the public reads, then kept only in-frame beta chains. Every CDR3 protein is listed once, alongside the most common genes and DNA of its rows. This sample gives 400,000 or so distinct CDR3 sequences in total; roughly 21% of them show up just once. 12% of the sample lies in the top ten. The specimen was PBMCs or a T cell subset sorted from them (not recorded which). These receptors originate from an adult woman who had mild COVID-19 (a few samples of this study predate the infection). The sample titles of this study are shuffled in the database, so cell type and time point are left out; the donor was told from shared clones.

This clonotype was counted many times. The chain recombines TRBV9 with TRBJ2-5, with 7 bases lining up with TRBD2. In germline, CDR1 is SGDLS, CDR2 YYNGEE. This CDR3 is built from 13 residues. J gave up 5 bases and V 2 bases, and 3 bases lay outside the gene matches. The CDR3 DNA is TGTGCCAGCAGCGTTACTAGCGCGGAGACCCAGTACTTC. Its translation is CASSVTSAETQYF.

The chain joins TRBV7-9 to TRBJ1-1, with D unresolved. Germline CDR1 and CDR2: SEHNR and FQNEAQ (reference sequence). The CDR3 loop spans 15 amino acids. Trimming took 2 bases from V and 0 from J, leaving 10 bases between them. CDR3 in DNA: TGTGCCAGCAGCTTAATGGGCACCCTGAACACTGAAGCTTTCTTT. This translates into CASSLMGTLNTEAFF.

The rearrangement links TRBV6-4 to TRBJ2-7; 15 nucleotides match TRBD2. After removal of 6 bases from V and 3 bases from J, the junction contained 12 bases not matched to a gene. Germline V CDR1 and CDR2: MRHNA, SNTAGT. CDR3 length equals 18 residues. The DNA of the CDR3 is TGTGCCAGCAGACCCTGCGGGACTAGCGGGAGGCGAAGCTACGAGCAGTACTTC. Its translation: CASRPCGTSGRRSYEQYF.

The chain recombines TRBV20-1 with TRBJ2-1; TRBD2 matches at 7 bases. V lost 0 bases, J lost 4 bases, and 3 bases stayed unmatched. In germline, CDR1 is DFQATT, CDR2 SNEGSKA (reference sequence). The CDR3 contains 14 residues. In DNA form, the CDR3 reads TGCAGTGCTAGAGACGGGACTAAGTACAATGAGCAGTTCTTC. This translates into CSARDGTKYNEQFF.

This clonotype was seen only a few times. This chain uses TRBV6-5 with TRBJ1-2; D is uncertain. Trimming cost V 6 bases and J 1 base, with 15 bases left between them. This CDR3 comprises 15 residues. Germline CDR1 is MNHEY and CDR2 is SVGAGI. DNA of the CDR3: TGTGCCAGCAGCCCGGACGGAGGCCTTAACTATGGCTACACCTTC. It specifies CASSPDGGLNYGYTF.

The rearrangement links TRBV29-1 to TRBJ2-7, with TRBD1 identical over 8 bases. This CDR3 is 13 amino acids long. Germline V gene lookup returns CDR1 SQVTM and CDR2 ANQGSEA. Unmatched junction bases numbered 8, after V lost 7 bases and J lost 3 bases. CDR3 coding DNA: TGCAGCGCCCGGACAGGGTCTAACTACGAGCAGTACTTC. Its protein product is CSARTGSNYEQYF.

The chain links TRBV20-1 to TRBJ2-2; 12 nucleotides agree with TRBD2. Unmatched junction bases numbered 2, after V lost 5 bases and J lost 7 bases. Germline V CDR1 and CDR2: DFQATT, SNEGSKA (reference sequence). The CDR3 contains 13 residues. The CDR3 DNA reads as TGCAGTGCTGGGGGACTAGCGGGCGGGGAGCTGTTTTTT. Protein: CSAGGLAGGELFF.

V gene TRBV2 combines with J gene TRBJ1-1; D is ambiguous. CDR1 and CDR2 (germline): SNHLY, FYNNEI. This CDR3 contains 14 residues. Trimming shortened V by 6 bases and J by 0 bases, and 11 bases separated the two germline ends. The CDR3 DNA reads TGTGCCAGCAGACCGGATGCCATGAACACTGAAGCTTTCTTT. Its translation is CASRPDAMNTEAFF.

The DNA of the CDR3 is TGTGCCAGCAGCTTAGAGGGGCCCAGCTCTGGGGCCAACGTCCTGACTTTC. Translated, it gives CASSLEGPSSGANVLTF. The gene calls are TRBV7-3 and TRBJ2-6; D is perhaps TRBD1 or TRBD2 (5 bases each). Per the germline V gene, CDR1 is SGHTA and CDR2 is FQGTGA. Between the trimmed V and J ends, which lost 2 bases and 0 bases, there was a span of 11 bases. There are 17 residues in the CDR3.

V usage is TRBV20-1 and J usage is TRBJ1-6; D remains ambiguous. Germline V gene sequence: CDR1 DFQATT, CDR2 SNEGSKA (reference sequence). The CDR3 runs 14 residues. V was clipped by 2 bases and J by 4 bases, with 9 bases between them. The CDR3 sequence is CSARLGDYNSPLHF. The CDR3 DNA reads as TGCAGTGCTAGACTAGGCGATTATAATTCACCCCTCCACTTT.

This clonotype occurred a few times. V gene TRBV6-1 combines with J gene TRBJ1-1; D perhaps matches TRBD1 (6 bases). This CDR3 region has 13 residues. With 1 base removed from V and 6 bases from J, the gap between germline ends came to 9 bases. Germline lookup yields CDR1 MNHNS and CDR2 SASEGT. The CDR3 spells CASSEEGVAEAFF. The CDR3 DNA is TGTGCCAGCAGTGAAGAGGGGGTTGCTGAAGCTTTCTTT.

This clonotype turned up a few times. The CDR3 DNA reads as TGTGCCATCAGGGCCGGGACAGGGCAAGAGACCCAGTACTTC. It specifies CAIRAGTGQETQYF. This chain joins TRBV10-3 and TRBJ2-5; 9 bases fit TRBD1. From germline, CDR1 is ENHRY and CDR2 SYGVKD. The CDR3 is made up of 14 amino acids. J lost 2 bases, V lost 6 bases, and 4 bases had no gene match.

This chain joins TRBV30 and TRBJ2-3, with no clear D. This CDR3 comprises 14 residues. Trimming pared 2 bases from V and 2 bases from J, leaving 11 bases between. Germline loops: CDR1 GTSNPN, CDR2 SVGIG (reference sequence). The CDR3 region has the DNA TGTGCCTGGAGTTTAGAAAAGCACACAGATACGCAGTATTTT. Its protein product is CAWSLEKHTDTQYF.

The CDR3 coding sequence is TGTGCCAGCATTTGGGATAAAGGGACCGGGGAGCTGTTTTTT. Protein sequence: CASIWDKGTGELFF. The chain recombines TRBV7-9 with TRBJ2-2; D unclear. This CDR3 spans 14 amino acids. The germline V gene has CDR1 SEHNR and CDR2 FQNEAQ (reference sequence). The V end was cut by 7 bases, the J end by 5 bases, with 14 bases between. Based on the CDR3 plus reference TRBV7-9 and TRBJ2-2, the full variable domain is DTGVSQNPRHKITKRGQNVTFRCDPISEHNRLYWYRQTLGQGPEFLTYFQNEAQLEKSRLLSDRFSAERPKGSFSTLEIQRTEQGDSAMYLCASIWDKGTGELFFGEGSRLTVL.

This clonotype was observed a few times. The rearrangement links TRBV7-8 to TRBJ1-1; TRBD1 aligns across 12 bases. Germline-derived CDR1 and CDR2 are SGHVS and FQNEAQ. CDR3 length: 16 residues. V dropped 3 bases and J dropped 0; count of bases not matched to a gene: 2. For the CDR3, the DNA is TGTGCCAGCAGCTTGGGGACAGGGGGCATGAACACTGAAGCTTTCTTT. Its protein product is CASSLGTGGMNTEAFF.

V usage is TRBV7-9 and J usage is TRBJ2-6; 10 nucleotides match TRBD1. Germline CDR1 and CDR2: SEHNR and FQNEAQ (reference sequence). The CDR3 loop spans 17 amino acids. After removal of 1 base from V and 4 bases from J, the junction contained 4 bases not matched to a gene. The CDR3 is CASSLGDRGSGANVLTF. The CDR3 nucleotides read TGTGCCAGCAGCTTAGGGGACAGGGGTTCCGGGGCCAACGTCCTGACTTTC.

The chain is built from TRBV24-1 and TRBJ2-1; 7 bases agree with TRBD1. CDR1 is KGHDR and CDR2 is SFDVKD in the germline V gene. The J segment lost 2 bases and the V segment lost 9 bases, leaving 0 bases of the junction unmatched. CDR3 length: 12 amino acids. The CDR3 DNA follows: TGTGCCACCGGGACAGCCTACAATGAGCAGTTCTTC. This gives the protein CATGTAYNEQFF.

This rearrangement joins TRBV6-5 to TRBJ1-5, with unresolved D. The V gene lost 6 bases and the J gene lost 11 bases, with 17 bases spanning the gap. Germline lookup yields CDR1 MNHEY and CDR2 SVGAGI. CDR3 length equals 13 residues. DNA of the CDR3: TGTGCCAGCAGCTCCGGGCCCGTGGGGTCCCAGCATTTT. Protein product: CASSSGPVGSQHF.

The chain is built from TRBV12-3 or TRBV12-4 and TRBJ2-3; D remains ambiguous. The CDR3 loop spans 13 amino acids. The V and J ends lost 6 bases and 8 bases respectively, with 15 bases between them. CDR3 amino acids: CASSPSRRATQYF. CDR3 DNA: TGTGCCAGCAGCCCTTCGAGAAGAGCTACGCAGTATTTT.